Below are 9 T cell receptor beta chains sequenced from a single sample in a study of cytomegalovirus exposure and HLA in healthy donors. PCR amplification relied on 60 Vbeta primers (plus 13 Jbeta primers). Using immunoSEQ multiplex PCR, the repertoire was profiled, and TCRdb retains in-frame clones only, with some absent. The repertoire holds about 180,000 clones, about four fifths seen once, with approximately 2% in the top ten. Sequencing used PBMCs. These receptors came from a woman aged 25 to 39 in good health and CMV-seronegative.

The sample holds a few counts of this clone. V usage is TRBV10-2 and J usage is TRBJ1-1; perhaps TRBD1 as D (6 bases). V lost 3 bases and J lost 4, with 18 bases in between. Germline-derived CDR1 and CDR2 are WSHSY and SAAADI. The CDR3 sequence is 16 residues long. CDR3 protein: CASSEWGGVLGTEAFF. DNA of the CDR3: TGCGCCAGCAGTGAATGGGGGGGCGTATTGGGCACTGAAGCTTTCTTT.

The chain couples TRBV5-1 to TRBJ2-7; 7 positions match TRBD1. Trimming cost V 4 bases and J 1 base; bases outside gene matches: 5. The germline gives CDR1 SGHRS, CDR2 YFSETQ. The length of the CDR3 is 14 residues. The CDR3 here is CASSADRSSYEQYF. As DNA, the CDR3 is TGCGCCAGCAGCGCGGACAGGAGTTCCTACGAGCAGTACTTC.

The chain combines TRBV5-1 with TRBJ2-7, with D maybe TRBD2 (6 bases). CDR1 is SGHRS and CDR2 is YFSETQ in the germline V gene. There are 16 residues in the CDR3. V lost 1 base, J lost 1 base, and 15 bases lay in between. The CDR3 loop reads CASSLQGLGRSYEQYF. The CDR3 DNA reads as TGCGCCAGCAGCTTGCAGGGCCTGGGGAGGTCCTACGAGCAGTACTTC.

In its sample, this clone was seen a few times. The rearrangement uses TRBV4-3 and TRBJ1-6; D remains ambiguous. In germline, CDR1 is LGHNA, CDR2 YSLEER. V was cut by 0 bases and J by 7 bases, with 10 bases left in between. The CDR3 covers 15 residues. In DNA, the CDR3 is TGCGCCAGCAGCCAAGATGGAGGCGGGAATTCACCCCTCCACTTT. It yields the protein CASSQDGGGNSPLHF.

V is TRBV7-2 and J is TRBJ2-5, with D hard to call. The CDR3 has 12 amino acids. Trimming cost V 0 bases and J 5 bases, with 4 bases left between them. CDR1 and CDR2 from the germline V gene are SGHTA and FQGNSA. Here the CDR3 DNA reads TGTGCCAGCAGCTTAGCGAGGGAGACCCAGTACTTC. It encodes CASSLARETQYF.

The CDR3 spells CASSVDTGGGNTIYF. The CDR3 DNA follows: TGTGCCAGCAGCGTAGACACAGGCGGTGGAAACACCATATATTTT. The chain joins TRBV9 to TRBJ1-3, with D possibly TRBD1 on 5 matching bases. The CDR3 totals 15 residues. The ends were cut back, 0 bases at V and 3 bases at J, with 10 bases in the middle. Germline loops: CDR1 SGDLS, CDR2 YYNGEE.

This clone is labeled as large (0.1 to 1%). The chain recombines TRBV4-3 with TRBJ2-2; 7 positions agree with TRBD2. Per the germline V gene, CDR1 is LGHNA and CDR2 is YSLEER. This CDR3 comprises 16 residues. The J segment lost 6 bases and the V segment lost 0 bases, leaving 7 bases of the junction unmatched. CDR3 nucleotide sequence: TGCGCCAGCAGCCAAGATCTCGCGGGGGAGGCCGGGGAGCTGTTTTTT. The encoded protein is CASSQDLAGEAGELFF.

This clone came up once. The genes are TRBV19 and TRBJ1-2; D may be TRBD1 (5 bases). Trimming removed 5 bases from V and 2 bases from J, with 9 bases in between. This CDR3 comprises 13 residues. CDR1 and CDR2 from the germline V gene are LNHDA and SQIVND (reference sequence). CDR3 region: CASSLQVNYGYTF. CDR3 sequence (DNA): TGTGCCAGTAGTCTACAGGTGAACTATGGCTACACCTTC.

The chain carries TRBV6-5 and TRBJ2-7; the D gene is possibly TRBD1 (5 bases). The length of the CDR3 is 13 residues. V lost 5 bases and J lost 3, with 11 bases in between. Germline CDR1 reads MNHEY; CDR2 reads SVGAGI. The CDR3 sequence: CASSPGINYEQYF. The DNA for the CDR3 is TGTGCCAGCAGTCCAGGGATCAACTACGAGCAGTACTTC.